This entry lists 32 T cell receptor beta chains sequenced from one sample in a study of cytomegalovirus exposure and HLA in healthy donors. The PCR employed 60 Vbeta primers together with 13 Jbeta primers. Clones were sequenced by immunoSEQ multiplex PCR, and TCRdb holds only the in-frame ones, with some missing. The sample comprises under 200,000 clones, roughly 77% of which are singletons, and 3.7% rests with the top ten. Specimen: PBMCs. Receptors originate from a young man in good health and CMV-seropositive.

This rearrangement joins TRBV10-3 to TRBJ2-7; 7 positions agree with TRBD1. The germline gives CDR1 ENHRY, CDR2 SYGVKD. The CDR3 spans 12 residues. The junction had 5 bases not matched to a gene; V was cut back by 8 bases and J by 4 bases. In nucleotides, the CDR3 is TGTGCCATCGGGACAGACTTTTACGAGCAGTACTTC. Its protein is CAIGTDFYEQYF.

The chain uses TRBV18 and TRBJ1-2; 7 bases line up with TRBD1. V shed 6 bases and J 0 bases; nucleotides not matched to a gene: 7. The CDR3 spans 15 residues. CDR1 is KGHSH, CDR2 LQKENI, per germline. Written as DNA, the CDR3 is TGTGCCAGCTCCCCGACGGACAGGTCTAACTATGGCTACACCTTC. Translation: CASSPTDRSNYGYTF. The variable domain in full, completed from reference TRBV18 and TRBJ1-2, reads NAGVMQNPRHLVRRRGQEARLRCSPMKGHSHVYWYRQLPEEGLKFMVYLQKENIIDESGMPKERFSAEFPKEGPSILRIQQVVRGDSAAYFCASSPTDRSNYGYTFGSGTRLTVV.

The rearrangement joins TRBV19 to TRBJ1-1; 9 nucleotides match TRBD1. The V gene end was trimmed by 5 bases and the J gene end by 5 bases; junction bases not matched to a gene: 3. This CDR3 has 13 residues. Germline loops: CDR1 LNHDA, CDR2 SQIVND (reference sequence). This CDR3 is CASSGQGRTEAFF. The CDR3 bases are TGTGCCAGTAGTGGACAGGGGAGGACTGAAGCTTTCTTT.

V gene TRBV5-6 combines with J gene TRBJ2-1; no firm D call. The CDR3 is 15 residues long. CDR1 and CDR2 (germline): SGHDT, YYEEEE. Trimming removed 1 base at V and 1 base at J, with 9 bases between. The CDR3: CASSLKTFSYNEQFF. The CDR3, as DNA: TGTGCCAGCAGCTTGAAGACTTTTTCCTACAATGAGCAGTTCTTC.

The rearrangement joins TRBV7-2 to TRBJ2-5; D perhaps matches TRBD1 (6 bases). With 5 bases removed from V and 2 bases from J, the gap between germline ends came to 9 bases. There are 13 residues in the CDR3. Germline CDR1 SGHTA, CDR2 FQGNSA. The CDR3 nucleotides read TGTGCCAGCAGCACGGACAGACAAGAGACCCAGTACTTC. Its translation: CASSTDRQETQYF. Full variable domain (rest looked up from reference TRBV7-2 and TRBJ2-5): GAGVSQSPSNKVTEKGKDVELRCDPISGHTALYWYRQSLGQGLEFLIYFQGNSAPDKSGLPSDRFSAERTGGSVSTLTIQRTQQEDSAVYLCASSTDRQETQYFGPGTRLLVL.

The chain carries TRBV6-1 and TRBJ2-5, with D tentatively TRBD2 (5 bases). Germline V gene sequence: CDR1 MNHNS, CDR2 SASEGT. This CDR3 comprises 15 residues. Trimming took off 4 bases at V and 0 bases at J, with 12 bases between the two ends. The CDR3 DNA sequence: TGTGCCAGCAGTGGGCCAGGCGGGTACCAAGAGACCCAGTACTTC. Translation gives CASSGPGGYQETQYF.

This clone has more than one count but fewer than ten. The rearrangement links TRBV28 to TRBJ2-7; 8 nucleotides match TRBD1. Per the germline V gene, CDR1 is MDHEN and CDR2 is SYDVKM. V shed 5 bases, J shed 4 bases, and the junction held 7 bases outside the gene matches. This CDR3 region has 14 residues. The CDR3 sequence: CASSDRGLTYEQYF. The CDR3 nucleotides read TGTGCCAGCAGTGACAGGGGTTTGACGTACGAGCAGTACTTC.

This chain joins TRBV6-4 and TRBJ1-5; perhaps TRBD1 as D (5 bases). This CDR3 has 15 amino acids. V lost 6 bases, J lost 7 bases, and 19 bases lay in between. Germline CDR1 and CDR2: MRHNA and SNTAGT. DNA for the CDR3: TGTGCCAGCAGCATGCCCAGGGTTGTGGAGCAGCCCCAGCATTTT. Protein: CASSMPRVVEQPQHF.

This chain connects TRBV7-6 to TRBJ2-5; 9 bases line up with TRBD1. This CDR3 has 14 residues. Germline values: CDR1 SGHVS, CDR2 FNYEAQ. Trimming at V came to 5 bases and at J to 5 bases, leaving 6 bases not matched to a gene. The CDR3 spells CASSKGQGGETQYF. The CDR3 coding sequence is TGTGCCAGCAGCAAGGGACAGGGAGGGGAGACCCAGTACTTC.

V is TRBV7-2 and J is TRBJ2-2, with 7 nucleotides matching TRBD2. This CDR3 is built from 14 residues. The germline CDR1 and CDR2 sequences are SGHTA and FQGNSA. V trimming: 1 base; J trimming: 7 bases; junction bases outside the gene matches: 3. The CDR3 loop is CASSLVAGGGELFF. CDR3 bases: TGTGCCAGCAGCTTAGTAGCGGGTGGCGGGGAGCTGTTTTTT.

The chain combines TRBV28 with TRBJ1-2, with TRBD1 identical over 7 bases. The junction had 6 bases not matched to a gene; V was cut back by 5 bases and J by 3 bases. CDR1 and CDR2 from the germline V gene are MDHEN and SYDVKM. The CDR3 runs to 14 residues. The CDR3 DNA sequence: TGTGCCAGCAGTCTAGGCAGGGGGGACTATGGCTACACCTTC. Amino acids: CASSLGRGDYGYTF.

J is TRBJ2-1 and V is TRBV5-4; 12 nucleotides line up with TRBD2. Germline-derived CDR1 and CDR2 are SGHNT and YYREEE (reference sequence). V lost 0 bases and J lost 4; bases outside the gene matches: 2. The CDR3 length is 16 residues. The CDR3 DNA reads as TGTGCCAGCAGCTTGGGTACTAGCGGGGGGTACAATGAGCAGTTCTTC. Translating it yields CASSLGTSGGYNEQFF.

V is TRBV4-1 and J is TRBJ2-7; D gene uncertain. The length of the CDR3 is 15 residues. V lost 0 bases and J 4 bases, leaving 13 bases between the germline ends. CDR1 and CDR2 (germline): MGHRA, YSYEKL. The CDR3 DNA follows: TGCGCCAGCAGCCAAGATCTCACAGCTTTATACGAGCAGTACTTC. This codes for CASSQDLTALYEQYF.

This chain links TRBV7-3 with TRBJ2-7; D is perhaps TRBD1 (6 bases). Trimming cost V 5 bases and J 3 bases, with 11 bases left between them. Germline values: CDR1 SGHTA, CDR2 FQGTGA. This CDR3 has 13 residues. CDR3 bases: TGTGCCAGCAGCGCCTCAGGGGACTACGAGCAGTACTTC. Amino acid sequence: CASSASGDYEQYF.

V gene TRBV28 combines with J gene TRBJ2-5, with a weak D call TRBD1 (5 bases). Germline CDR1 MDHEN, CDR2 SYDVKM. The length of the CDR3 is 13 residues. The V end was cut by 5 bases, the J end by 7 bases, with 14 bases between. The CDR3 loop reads CASSPDRGATQYF. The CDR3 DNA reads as TGTGCCAGCAGTCCCGACAGAGGAGCGACCCAGTACTTC.

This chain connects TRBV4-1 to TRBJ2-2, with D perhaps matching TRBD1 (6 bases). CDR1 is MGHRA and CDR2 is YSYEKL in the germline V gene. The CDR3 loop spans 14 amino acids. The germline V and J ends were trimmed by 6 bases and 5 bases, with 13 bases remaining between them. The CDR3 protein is CASRLRQDTGELFF. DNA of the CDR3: TGCGCCAGCAGACTAAGACAGGATACCGGGGAGCTGTTTTTT.

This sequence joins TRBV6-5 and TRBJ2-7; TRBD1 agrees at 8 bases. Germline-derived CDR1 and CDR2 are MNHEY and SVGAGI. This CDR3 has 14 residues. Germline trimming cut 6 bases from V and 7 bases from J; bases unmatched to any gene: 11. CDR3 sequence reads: CASRPGGPLREQYF. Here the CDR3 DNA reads TGTGCCAGCAGACCAGGGGGCCCCTTGAGGGAGCAGTACTTC.

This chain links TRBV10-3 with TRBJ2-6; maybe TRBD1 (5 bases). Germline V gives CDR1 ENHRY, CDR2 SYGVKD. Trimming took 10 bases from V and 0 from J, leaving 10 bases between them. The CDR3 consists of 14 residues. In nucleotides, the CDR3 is TGTGCCACCACAGGTTCCTCTGGGGCCAACGTCCTGACTTTC. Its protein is CATTGSSGANVLTF.

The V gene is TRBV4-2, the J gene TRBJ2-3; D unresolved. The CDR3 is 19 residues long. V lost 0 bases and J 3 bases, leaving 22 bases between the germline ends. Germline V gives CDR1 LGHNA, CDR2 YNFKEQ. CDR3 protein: CASSQEIRPLTPSTDTQYF. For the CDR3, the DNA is TGTGCCAGCAGCCAAGAAATCCGACCACTAACCCCCTCGACAGATACGCAGTATTTT.

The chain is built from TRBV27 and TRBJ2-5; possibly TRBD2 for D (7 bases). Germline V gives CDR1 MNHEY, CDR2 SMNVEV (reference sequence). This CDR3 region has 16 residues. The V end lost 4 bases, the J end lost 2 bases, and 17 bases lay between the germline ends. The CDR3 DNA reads TGTGCCAGCAGTTACCGCGGGGGAGGGGGGCAAGAGACCCAGTACTTC. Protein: CASSYRGGGGQETQYF.

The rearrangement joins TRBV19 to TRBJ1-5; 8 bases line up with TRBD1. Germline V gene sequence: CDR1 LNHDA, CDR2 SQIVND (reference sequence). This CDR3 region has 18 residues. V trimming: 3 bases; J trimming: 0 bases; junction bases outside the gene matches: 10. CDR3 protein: CASSISGRGLGSNQPQHF. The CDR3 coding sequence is TGTGCCAGTAGTATCTCGGGCAGGGGGCTGGGTAGCAATCAGCCCCAGCATTTT.

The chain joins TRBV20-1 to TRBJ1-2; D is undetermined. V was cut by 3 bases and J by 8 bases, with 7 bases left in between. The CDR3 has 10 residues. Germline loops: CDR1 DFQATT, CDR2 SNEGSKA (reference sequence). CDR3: CSASPRGYTF. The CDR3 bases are TGCAGTGCTAGCCCCAGGGGCTACACCTTC.

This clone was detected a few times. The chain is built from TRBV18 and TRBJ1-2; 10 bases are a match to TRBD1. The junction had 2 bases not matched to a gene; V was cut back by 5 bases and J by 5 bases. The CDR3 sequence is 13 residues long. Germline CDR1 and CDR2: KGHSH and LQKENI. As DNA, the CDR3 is TGTGCCAGCTCATCGGGACAGGGGTATGGCTACACCTTC. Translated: CASSSGQGYGYTF.

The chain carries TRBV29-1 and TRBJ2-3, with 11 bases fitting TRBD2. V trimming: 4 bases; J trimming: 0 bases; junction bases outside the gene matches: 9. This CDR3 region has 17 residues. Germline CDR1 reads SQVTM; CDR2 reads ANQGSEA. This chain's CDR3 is CSVATSGGAASTDTQYF. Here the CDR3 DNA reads TGCAGCGTTGCAACTAGCGGGGGCGCAGCTAGCACAGATACGCAGTATTTT.

CDR3 nucleotide sequence: TGTGCCAGCAGCTCCGGGACACGGACCGGGGAGCTGTTTTTT. Translating gives CASSSGTRTGELFF. The chain couples TRBV11-3 to TRBJ2-2; tentative D call: TRBD1 (6 bases). This CDR3 comprises 14 residues. V was clipped by 4 bases and J by 5 bases, with 11 bases between them. CDR1 and CDR2 from the germline V gene are SGHNT and YENEEA.

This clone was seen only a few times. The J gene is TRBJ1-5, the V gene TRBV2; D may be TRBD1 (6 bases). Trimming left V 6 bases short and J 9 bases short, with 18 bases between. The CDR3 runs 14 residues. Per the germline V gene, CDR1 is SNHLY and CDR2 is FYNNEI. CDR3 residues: CASRLNDRIGPQHF. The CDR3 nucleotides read TGTGCCAGCAGGCTAAACGACAGGATCGGGCCCCAGCATTTT.

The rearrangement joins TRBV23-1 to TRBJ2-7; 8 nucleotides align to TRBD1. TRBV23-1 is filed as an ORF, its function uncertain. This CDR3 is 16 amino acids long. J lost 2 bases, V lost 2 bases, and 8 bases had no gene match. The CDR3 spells CASSQLDRARPYEQYF. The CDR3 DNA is TGCGCCAGCAGTCAACTGGACAGGGCCCGCCCCTACGAGCAGTACTTC.

This CDR3 is CAWSLGQFINSPLHF. CDR3 DNA sequence: TGTGCCTGGAGTTTGGGACAGTTTATTAATTCACCCCTCCACTTT. This chain uses TRBV30 with TRBJ1-6, with 7 bases fitting TRBD1. V lost 2 bases, J lost 6 bases, and 7 bases stayed unmatched. CDR3 length: 15 residues. Germline CDR1 GTSNPN, CDR2 SVGIG (reference sequence). Looking up the rest from reference TRBV30 and TRBJ1-6 gives the full variable domain: SQTIHQWPATLVQPVGSPLSLECTVEGTSNPNLYWYRQAAGRGLQLLFYSVGIGQISSEVPQNLSASRPQDRQFILSSKKLLLSDSGFYLCAWSLGQFINSPLHFGNGTRLTVT.

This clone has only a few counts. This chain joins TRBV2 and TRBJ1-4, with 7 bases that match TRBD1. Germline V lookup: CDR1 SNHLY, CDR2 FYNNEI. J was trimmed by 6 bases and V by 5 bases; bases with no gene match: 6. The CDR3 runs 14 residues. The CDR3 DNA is TGTGCCAGCAGTCTCGACAGGGTGGATGAAAAACTGTTTTTT. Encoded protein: CASSLDRVDEKLFF.

The CDR3 sequence is CASSSYEQYF. In DNA, the CDR3 is TGTGCCAGTAGTTCATACGAGCAGTACTTC. The gene calls are TRBV19 and TRBJ2-7, with D unclear. The germline V gene has CDR1 LNHDA and CDR2 SQIVND (reference sequence). V lost 5 bases to trimming and J lost 4 bases, with 3 bases between them. This CDR3 has 10 residues.

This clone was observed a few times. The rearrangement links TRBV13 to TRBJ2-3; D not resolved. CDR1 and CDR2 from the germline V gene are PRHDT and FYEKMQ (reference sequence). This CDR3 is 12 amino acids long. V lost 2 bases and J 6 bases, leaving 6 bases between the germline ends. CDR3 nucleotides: TGTGCCAGCAGCTTATCGCGGGATACGCAGTATTTT. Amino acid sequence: CASSLSRDTQYF.

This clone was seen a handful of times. CDR3 protein: CASSTSDRLANYGYTF. CDR3 nucleotides: TGTGCCAGCAGCACCTCAGACAGGCTAGCTAACTATGGCTACACCTTC. The rearrangement links TRBV11-2 to TRBJ1-2; D perhaps matches TRBD1 (6 bases). Germline V CDR1 and CDR2: SGHAT, FQNNGV. Trimming removed 5 bases from V and 0 bases from J, with 16 bases in between. This CDR3 has 16 residues.